This TCR beta chain comes out of a study of cytomegalovirus exposure and HLA in healthy donors. Across the whole study: There were over 350 genotyped donors. Of these, roughly 80% fell in the genetic ancestry cluster associated with self-reported Caucasian donors.

The junction had 11 bases not matched to a gene; V was cut back by 5 bases and J by 4 bases. The CDR3 runs to 18 residues. Germline CDR1 is MNHEY and CDR2 is SMNVEV (reference sequence). Each of the donors was a healthy bone marrow donor. In the PCR, 60 Vbeta and 13 Jbeta primers were used. In the original workflow: Roughly 11 million shared chains were among the roughly 80 million unique TCR beta chains that a later analysis counted. The repertoire was sequenced with immunoSEQ multiplex PCR; TCRdb's copy has only in-frame clones and lacks some. The DNA gave D and trimming, while V, J and clone size come from that table. The repertoire holds about 110,000 clones, with approximately 83% as singletons.

The genes are TRBV27 and TRBJ2-6; the match to TRBD1 covers 10 bases. The sequenced material came from PBMCs. This clonotype originated in a man aged 35 to 55 in good health and CMV-seronegative. CDR3 in amino acids: CASSPSGQGFSGANVLTF. The DNA for the CDR3 is TGTGCCAGCAGTCCCTCGGGACAGGGGTTCAGCGGGGCCAACGTCCTGACTTTC.